The 21 T cell receptor beta chains presented below share a single source sample, sequenced in a study of blood T cells in healthy people across ages. For the second PCR, which ran for roughly 7 to 11 cycles, a sample-barcoded 5' primer and a J-beta primer mix were used. TCRdb used MiXCR to reprocess the 5' RACE reads, holding one entry per CDR3 protein. The data contain about 510,000 distinct CDR3 sequences, about 26% of them singletons. These same data were also listed under a study on T cells of mothers and their children.

Sequencing used blood. Receptor source: a boy aged 2 to 9 in good health.

The sample holds one count of this clonotype. CDR3 amino acids: CASSLGVLERFEQYF. The CDR3 nucleotides read TGTGCCAGCAGCTTAGGGGTCCTGGAGCGTTTCGAGCAGTACTTC. The chain combines TRBV7-9 with TRBJ2-7; D is ambiguous. Deletions cut 1 base from V and 6 bases from J, with 16 bases between. Germline values: CDR1 SEHNR, CDR2 FQNEAQ (reference sequence). This CDR3 is 15 amino acids long.

This clonotype was found many times. This chain uses TRBV3-1 with TRBJ1-5; D perhaps matches TRBD1 (6 bases). V gave up 4 bases and J gave up 3 bases, with 10 bases separating them. Per the germline V gene, CDR1 is LGHDT and CDR2 is YNNKEL (reference sequence). The CDR3 runs to 14 residues. The CDR3 sequence: CASSPTGFNQPQHF. Here the CDR3 DNA reads TGTGCCAGCAGCCCCACAGGGTTCAATCAGCCCCAGCATTTT.

This clonotype was seen more than once but under ten times. The gene calls are TRBV5-1 and TRBJ1-6; 7 nucleotides agree with TRBD1. The CDR3 spans 14 residues. The J segment lost 7 bases and the V segment lost 5 bases, leaving 6 bases of the junction unmatched. Germline assignment: CDR1 SGHRS and CDR2 YFSETQ. In nucleotides, the CDR3 is TGCGCCAGCAGTAAGGGACAGAAGAATTCACCCCTCCACTTT. As protein: CASSKGQKNSPLHF.

This clonotype was seen more than once but under ten times. V is TRBV10-3 and J is TRBJ1-2; 7 bases align to TRBD1. Trimming removed 6 bases from V and 8 bases from J; junction bases left unmatched: 9. The CDR3 totals 13 residues. CDR1 and CDR2 (germline): ENHRY, SYGVKD. This CDR3 reads CAISNDRDEGYTF. CDR3 DNA sequence: TGTGCCATCAGCAATGACAGGGATGAGGGCTACACCTTC.

This clonotype was detected a few times. The chain combines TRBV29-1 with TRBJ2-5; D gene ambiguous. Gene TRBJ2-7 matches the end of the DNA better, so the J call may be wrong. Germline CDR1 is SQVTM and CDR2 is ANQGSEA. This CDR3 is 14 amino acids long. DNA of the CDR3: TGCAGCGTTGAAGTCGGTATGAGGCCTTACGAGCAGTACTTC. Its protein is CSVEVGMRPYEQYF.

The sample holds a few counts of this clonotype. The chain recombines TRBV19 with TRBJ2-5; 8 bases line up with TRBD2. The CDR3 is 15 residues long. J gave up 5 bases and V 6 bases, and 11 bases lay outside the gene matches. The germline gives CDR1 LNHDA, CDR2 SQIVND (reference sequence). The CDR3 sequence: CASRTGTRGGETQYF. The CDR3 DNA follows: TGTGCCAGTAGGACCGGGACTAGAGGTGGCGAGACCCAGTACTTC. Supplemented by reference TRBV19 and TRBJ2-5, the full variable domain reads DGGITQSPKYLFRKEGQNVTLSCEQNLNHDAMYWYRQDPGQGLRLIYYSQIVNDFQKGDIAEGYSVSREKKESFPLTVTSAQKNPTAFYLCASRTGTRGGETQYFGPGTRLLVL.

The V gene is TRBV6-2 or TRBV6-3, the J gene TRBJ2-2; D gene uncertain. The CDR3 runs to 12 residues. V was clipped by 5 bases and J by 12 bases, with 13 bases between them. Per the germline V gene, CDR1 is MNHEY and CDR2 is SVGEGT. The chain's CDR3 is CASSRTPMQLFF. In nucleotides, the CDR3 is TGTGCCAGCAGTCGGACCCCTATGCAGCTGTTTTTT.

The V and J genes are TRBV7-9 and TRBJ2-5; 10 bases are shared with TRBD2. The last part of the DNA fits TRBJ2-1 better; the J call may be wrong. CDR1 SEHNR and CDR2 FQNEAQ come from the germline V gene (reference sequence). The CDR3 length is 17 residues. The CDR3: CASSSLRTSGVTNEQFF. The CDR3 DNA reads TGTGCCAGCAGCTCCTTACGCACTAGCGGGGTTACCAATGAGCAGTTCTTC.

The J gene is TRBJ1-1, the V gene TRBV29-1; D is perhaps TRBD1 (5 bases). The CDR3 has 9 residues. Germline assignment: CDR1 SQVTM and CDR2 ANQGSEA. CDR3 bases: TGCGCGGGGGGTGCTGAAGCTTTCTTT. Residues: CAGGAEAFF.

This clonotype was observed a handful of times. The CDR3 DNA is TGTGCCAGCAGTTACCCGATGGACCGGGGAAGTTCACCCCTCCACTTT. It is translated as CASSYPMDRGSSPLHF. The genes are TRBV6-6 and TRBJ1-6; the D is unclear. Trimming left V 2 bases short and J 9 bases short, with 17 bases between. CDR1 and CDR2 from the germline V gene are MNHNY and SVGAGI (reference sequence). The CDR3 contains 16 residues.

The rearrangement links TRBV6-6 to TRBJ2-2; D call uncertain. From germline, CDR1 is MNHNY and CDR2 SVGAGI (reference sequence). The CDR3 spans 14 residues. Trimming cost V 0 bases and J 7 bases, with 9 bases left between them. CDR3 sequence: CASSYSGVSGELFF. CDR3 DNA sequence: TGTGCCAGCAGTTACTCGGGCGTAAGCGGGGAGCTGTTTTTT.

The J gene is TRBJ2-5, the V gene TRBV7-9, with D unresolved. The CDR3 has 14 residues. CDR1 and CDR2 from the germline V gene are SEHNR and FQNEAQ (reference sequence). The V gene lost 1 base and the J gene lost 2 bases, with 8 bases spanning the gap. The CDR3 DNA sequence: TGTGCCAGCAGCTTAGAATTTCCTCAAGAGACCCAGTACTTC. This translates into CASSLEFPQETQYF. Looking up the rest from reference TRBV7-9 and TRBJ2-5 gives the full variable domain: DTGVSQNPRHKITKRGQNVTFRCDPISEHNRLYWYRQTLGQGPEFLTYFQNEAQLEKSRLLSDRFSAERPKGSFSTLEIQRTEQGDSAMYLCASSLEFPQETQYFGPGTRLLVL.

The V and J genes are TRBV6-5 and TRBJ1-3, with D tentatively TRBD1 (6 bases). The germline gives CDR1 MNHEY, CDR2 SVGAGI. Trimming took off 6 bases at V and 4 bases at J, with 16 bases between the two ends. The CDR3 consists of 15 residues. Here the CDR3 DNA reads TGTGCCAGCAGCCCAGGGGAATTTTGGGGAAACACCATATATTTT. It specifies CASSPGEFWGNTIYF.

V gene TRBV29-1 combines with J gene TRBJ1-4; TRBD1 is a possible D gene (5 bases). V was shortened by 4 bases and J by 4 bases, with 7 bases between the two germline ends. The CDR3 covers 12 residues. The germline V gene encodes CDR1 SQVTM and CDR2 ANQGSEA. This chain's CDR3 is CSVVQGNEKLFF. The DNA for the CDR3 is TGCAGCGTTGTGCAGGGTAATGAAAAACTGTTTTTT.

V and J are TRBV5-5 and TRBJ1-1; 12 nucleotides match TRBD1. Germline CDR1 SGHKS, CDR2 YYEKEE (reference sequence). With 6 bases clipped from V and 5 bases from J, the junction kept 5 bases outside the gene matches. This CDR3 region has 14 residues. The CDR3 DNA sequence: TGTGCCAGCATCCCGGGACAGGGGGCGACTGAAGCTTTCTTT. It yields the protein CASIPGQGATEAFF.

In its sample, this clonotype was seen a few times. This chain joins TRBV9 and TRBJ2-5; D remains unclear. Trimming cost V 0 bases and J 1 base, with 13 bases left between them. The CDR3 runs 16 residues. Germline CDR1 is SGDLS and CDR2 is YYNGEE. This CDR3 is CASSVAPHTAQETQYF. The CDR3 DNA follows: TGTGCCAGCAGCGTAGCTCCCCATACCGCCCAAGAGACCCAGTACTTC.

The V and J genes are TRBV2 and TRBJ2-5, with 9 nucleotides matching TRBD1. After removal of 7 bases from V and 5 bases from J, the junction contained 8 bases not matched to a gene. Germline V CDR1 and CDR2: SNHLY, FYNNEI. The CDR3 is 14 residues long. CDR3: CASTGQGVWETQYF. In DNA form, the CDR3 reads TGTGCCAGCACGGGACAGGGTGTATGGGAGACCCAGTACTTC.

The rearrangement uses TRBV6-2 or TRBV6-3 and TRBJ2-6; D gene ambiguous. The CDR3 is 16 amino acids. Germline assignment: CDR1 MNHEY and CDR2 SVGEGT. V was clipped by 4 bases and J by 0 bases, with 10 bases between them. The CDR3 DNA reads as TGTGCCAGCAGTTCAAGCAGACACTCTGGGGCCAACGTCCTGACTTTC. It codes for CASSSSRHSGANVLTF.

This clonotype was seen only a few times. This chain joins TRBV14 and TRBJ2-5; D ambiguous. Germline assignment: CDR1 SGHDN and CDR2 FVKESK. Trimming stripped 0 bases from V and 7 bases from J, with 6 bases between. The CDR3 has 12 amino acids. In DNA, the CDR3 is TGTGCCAGCAGCCAAGATTGGGCGACCCAGTACTTC. It specifies CASSQDWATQYF.

The chain combines TRBV13 with TRBJ2-7; D might be TRBD1 (6 bases). There are 13 residues in the CDR3. The V gene's germline CDR1 is PRHDT and CDR2 FYEKMQ (reference sequence). V gave up 5 bases and J gave up 0 bases, with 8 bases separating them. CDR3 protein: CASSKGHSYEQYF. CDR3 bases: TGTGCCAGCAGCAAGGGACACTCCTACGAGCAGTACTTC.

The chain uses TRBV6-5 and TRBJ1-2, with D unclear. CDR3 size: 12 residues. Germline V gene sequence: CDR1 MNHEY, CDR2 SVGAGI. V lost 6 bases to trimming and J lost 5 bases, with 10 bases between them. The CDR3 sequence is CASRRTDYGYTF. The CDR3 nucleotides are TGTGCCAGCAGACGGACGGATTATGGCTACACCTTC.